This T cell receptor beta chain is drawn from a study of CXCR3-negative and CXCR3-positive naive CD8 T cells. Points on this clonotype: What it binds is unknown.

With UMI labels, 5' RACE was used to prepare the TRB cDNA libraries. TCRdb reprocessed the 5' RACE reads and reports one entry per CDR3 protein, with no DNA. The ten top clones account for about 0.57%, within a sample of tens of thousands of distinct CDR3 sequences. This CDR3 region has 16 residues. The germline V gene encodes CDR1 MNHEY and CDR2 SVGAGI. Naive CD8+ T lymphocytes were specified as CD45RO-CCR7+CD27+CD95-. Findings and caveats of the study: Greater hydrophobicity was found in TRB CDR3s of CXCR3-positive naive cells than of CXCR3-negative naive cells. Naive CXCR3-positive and CXCR3-negative cells shared TRBV-TRBJ usage; memory cells diverged.

This sequence joins TRBV6-5 and TRBJ1-1; absent DNA, TCRdb's TRBD1 call cannot be checked. Input material: naive CXCR3+ CD8+ T cells from blood. The subset here: CD45RO-CCR7+CD27+CD95- naive CD8+ T cells expressing CXCR3 (TNR3+). This receptor was identified in a human donor in good health. Some clones in this sample may be carry-over from other donors' samples. CDR3 amino acids: CASSYFRGILNTEAFF.